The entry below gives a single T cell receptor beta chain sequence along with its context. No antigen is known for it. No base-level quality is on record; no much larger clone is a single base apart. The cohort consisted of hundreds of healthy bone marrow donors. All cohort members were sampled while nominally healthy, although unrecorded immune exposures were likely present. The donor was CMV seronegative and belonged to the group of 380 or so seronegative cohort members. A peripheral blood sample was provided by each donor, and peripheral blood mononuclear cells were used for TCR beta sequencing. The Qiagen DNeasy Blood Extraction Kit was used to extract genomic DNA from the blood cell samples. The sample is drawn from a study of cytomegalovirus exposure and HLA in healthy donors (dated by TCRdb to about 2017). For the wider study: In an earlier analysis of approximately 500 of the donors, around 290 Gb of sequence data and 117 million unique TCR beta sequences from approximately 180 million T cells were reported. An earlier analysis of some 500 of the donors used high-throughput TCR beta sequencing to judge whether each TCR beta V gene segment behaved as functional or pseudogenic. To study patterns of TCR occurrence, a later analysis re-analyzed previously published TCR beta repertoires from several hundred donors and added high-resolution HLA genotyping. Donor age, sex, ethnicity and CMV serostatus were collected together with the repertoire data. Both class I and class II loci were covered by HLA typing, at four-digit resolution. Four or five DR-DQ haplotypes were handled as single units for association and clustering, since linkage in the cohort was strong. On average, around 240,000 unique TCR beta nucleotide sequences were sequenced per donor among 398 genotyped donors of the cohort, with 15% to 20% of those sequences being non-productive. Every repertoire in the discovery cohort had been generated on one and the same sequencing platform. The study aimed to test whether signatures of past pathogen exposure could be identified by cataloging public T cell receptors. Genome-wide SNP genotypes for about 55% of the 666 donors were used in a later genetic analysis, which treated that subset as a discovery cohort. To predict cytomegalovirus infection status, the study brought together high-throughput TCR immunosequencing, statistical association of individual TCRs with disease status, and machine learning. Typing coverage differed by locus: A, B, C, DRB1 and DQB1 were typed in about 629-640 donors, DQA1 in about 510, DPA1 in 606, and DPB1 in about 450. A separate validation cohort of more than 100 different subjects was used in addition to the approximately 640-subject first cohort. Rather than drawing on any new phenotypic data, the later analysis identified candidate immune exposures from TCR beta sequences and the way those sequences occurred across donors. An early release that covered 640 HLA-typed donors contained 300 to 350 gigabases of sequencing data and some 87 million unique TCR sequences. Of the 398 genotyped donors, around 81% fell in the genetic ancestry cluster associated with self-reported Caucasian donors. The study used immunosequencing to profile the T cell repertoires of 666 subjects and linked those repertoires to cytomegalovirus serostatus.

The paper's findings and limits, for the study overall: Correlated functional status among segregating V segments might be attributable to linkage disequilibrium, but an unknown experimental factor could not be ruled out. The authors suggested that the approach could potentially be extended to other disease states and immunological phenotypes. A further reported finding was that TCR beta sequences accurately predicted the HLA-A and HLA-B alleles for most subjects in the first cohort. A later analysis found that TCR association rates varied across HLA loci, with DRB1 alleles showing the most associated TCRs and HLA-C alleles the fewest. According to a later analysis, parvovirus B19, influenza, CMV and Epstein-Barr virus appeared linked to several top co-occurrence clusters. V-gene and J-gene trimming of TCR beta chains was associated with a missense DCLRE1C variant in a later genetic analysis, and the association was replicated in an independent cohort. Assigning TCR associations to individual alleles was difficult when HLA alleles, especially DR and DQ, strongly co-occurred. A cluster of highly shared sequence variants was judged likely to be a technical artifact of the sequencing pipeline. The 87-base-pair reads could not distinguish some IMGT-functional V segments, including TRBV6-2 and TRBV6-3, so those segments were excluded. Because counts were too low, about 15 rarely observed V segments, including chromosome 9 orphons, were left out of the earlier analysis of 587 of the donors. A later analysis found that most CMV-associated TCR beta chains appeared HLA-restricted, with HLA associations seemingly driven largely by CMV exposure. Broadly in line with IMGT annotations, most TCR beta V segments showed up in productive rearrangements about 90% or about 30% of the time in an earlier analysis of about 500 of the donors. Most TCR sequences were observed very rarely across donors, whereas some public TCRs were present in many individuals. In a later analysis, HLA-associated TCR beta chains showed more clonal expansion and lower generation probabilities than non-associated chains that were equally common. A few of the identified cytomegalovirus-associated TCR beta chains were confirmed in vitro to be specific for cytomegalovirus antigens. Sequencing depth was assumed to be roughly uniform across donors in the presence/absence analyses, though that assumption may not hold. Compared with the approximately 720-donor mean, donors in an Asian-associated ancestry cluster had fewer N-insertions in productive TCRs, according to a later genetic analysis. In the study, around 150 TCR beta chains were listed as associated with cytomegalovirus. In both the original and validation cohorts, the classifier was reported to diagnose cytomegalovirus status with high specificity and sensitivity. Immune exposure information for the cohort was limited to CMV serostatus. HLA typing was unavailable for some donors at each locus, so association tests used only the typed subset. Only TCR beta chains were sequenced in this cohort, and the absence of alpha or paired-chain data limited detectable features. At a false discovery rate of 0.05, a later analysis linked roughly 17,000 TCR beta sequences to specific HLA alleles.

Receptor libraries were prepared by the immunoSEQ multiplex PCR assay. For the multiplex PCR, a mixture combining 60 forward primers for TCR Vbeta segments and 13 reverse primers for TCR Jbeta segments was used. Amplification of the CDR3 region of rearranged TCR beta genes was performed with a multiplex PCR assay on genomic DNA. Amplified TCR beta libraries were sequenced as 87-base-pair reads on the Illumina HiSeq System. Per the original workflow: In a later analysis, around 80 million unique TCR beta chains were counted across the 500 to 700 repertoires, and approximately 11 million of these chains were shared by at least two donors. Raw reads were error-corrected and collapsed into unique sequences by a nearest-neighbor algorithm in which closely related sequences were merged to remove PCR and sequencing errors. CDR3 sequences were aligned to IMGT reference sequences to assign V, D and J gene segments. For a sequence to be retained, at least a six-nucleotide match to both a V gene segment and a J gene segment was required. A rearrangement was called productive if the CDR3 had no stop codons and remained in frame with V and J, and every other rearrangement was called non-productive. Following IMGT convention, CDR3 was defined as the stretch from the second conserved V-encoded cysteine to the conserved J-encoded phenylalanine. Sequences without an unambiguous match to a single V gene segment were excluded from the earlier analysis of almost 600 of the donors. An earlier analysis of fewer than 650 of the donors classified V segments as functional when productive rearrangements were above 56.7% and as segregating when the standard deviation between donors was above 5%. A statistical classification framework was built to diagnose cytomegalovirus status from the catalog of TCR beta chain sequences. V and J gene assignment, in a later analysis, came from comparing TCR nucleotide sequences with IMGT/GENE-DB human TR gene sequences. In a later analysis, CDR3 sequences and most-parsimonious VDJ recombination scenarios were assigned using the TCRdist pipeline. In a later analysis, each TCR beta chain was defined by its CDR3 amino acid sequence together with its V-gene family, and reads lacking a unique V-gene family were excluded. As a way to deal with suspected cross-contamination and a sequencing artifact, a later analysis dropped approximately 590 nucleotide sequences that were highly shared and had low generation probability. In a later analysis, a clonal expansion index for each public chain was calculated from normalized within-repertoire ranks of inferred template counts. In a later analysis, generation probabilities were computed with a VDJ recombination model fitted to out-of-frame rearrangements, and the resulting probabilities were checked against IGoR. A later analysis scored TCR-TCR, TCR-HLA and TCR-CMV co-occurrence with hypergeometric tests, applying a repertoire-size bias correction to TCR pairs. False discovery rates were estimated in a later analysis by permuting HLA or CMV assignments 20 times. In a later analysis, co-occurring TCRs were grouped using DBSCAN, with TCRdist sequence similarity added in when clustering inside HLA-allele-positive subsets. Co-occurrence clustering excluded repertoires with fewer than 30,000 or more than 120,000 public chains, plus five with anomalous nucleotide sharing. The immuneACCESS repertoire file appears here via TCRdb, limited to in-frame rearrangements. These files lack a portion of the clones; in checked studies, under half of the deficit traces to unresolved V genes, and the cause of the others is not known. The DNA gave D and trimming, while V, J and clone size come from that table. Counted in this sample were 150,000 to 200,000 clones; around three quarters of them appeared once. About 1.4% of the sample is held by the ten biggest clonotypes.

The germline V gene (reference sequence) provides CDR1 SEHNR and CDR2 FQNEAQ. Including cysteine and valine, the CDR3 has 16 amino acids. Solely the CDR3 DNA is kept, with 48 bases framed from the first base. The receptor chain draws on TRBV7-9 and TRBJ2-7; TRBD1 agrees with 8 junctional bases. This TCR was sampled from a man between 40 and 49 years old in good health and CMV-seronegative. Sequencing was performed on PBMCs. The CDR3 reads CSSSPRPGTGSYEQYV. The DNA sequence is TGTTCCAGCAGCCCACGACCAGGGACAGGTTCCTACGAGCAGTACGTC.